The sequence of this T cell receptor (beta chain) was determined in a study of CD8+ T cells in alopecia areata. RNA, once extracted, was reverse transcribed into cDNA for use as the sequencing template. The protocol was immunoSEQ multiplex PCR, while the TCRdb copy is restricted to in-frame clones and leaves out a portion. The sample carries around 270,000 clones, 58% recorded once. Treatment noted: oral pan-JAK inhibitor, 5-10 mg twice daily. Lesional scalp punch biopsies and peripheral blood were collected from alopecia areata patients. V shed 5 bases and J shed 8 bases, with 18 bases lying between them. Looked up from germline, CDR1 is SGHTA and CDR2 is FQGTGA. CDR3 length: 14 residues.

This sequence was found in a human donor with alopecia areata. Source: CD4+ T cells sorted from blood, taken at week 24, from a patient treated with tofacitinib. The chain joins TRBV7-3 to TRBJ1-1; maybe TRBD1 (6 bases). CDR3 DNA sequence: TGTGCCAGCAGCGCCCGACAGGCGGCGGCCGAAGCTTTCTTT. Amino acid sequence: CASSARQAAAEAFF.